Below, one T cell receptor beta chain is given with its context. Its antigen remains unidentified. Primers for the PCR totalled 60 Vbeta and 13 Jbeta. The protocol was immunoSEQ multiplex PCR, while the TCRdb copy is restricted to in-frame clones and leaves out a portion. The repertoire consists of over 150,000 clones, with 70% to 85% occurring once and the leading ten covering around 1.9%. Germline lookup yields CDR1 SGHDT and CDR2 YYEEEE. Losses at the gene ends were 4 bases for V and 1 base for J; bases not matched to a gene: 5. This CDR3 is built from 15 residues. This entry is derived from a study of cytomegalovirus exposure and HLA in healthy donors. Whole-study findings and limits: Reportedly, fewer N-insertions than the approximately 600-donor mean appeared in an Asian-associated ancestry cluster in a later analysis.

Material: PBMCs. The origin of this receptor is a man aged 35 to 55 in good health and CMV-seronegative. V gene TRBV5-6 combines with J gene TRBJ2-3; TRBD2 matches 8 bases. CDR3 in amino acids: CASSISGTGTDTQYF. CDR3 sequence (DNA): TGTGCCAGCAGCATTAGCGGGACTGGCACAGATACGCAGTATTTT.